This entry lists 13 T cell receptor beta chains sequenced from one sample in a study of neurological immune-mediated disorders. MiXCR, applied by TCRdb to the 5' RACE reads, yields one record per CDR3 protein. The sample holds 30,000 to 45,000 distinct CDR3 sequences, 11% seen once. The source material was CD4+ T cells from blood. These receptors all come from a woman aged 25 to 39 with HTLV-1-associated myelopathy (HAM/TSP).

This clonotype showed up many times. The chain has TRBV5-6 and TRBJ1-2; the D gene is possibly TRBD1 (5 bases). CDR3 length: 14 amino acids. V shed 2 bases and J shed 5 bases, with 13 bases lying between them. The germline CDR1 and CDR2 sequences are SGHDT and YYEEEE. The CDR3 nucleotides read TGTGCCAGCAGCTTAGGAACAGGCTTTTATGGCTACACCTTC. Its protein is CASSLGTGFYGYTF.

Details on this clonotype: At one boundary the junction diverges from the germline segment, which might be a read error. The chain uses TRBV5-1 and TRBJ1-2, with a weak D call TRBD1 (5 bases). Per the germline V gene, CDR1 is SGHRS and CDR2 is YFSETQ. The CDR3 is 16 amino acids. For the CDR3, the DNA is TGCGCCAGCAGCATGGACGAAACAGGTCACGAAAATGGCTACTCCTTC. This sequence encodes CASSMDETGHENGYSF.

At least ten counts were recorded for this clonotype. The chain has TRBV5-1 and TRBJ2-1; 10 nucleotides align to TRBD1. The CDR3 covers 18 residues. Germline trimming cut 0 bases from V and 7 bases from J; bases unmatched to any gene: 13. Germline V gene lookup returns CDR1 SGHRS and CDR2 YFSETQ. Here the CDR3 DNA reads TGCGCCAGCAGCTTGGTCCCTTCAGGACAGGGGGGGTCGAATGAGCAGTTCTTC. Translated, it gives CASSLVPSGQGGSNEQFF. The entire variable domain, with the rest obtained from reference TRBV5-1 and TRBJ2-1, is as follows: KAGVTQTPRYLIKTRGQQVTLSCSPISGHRSVSWYQQTPGQGLQFLFEYFSETQRNKGNFPGRFSGRQFSNSRSEMNVSTLELGDSALYLCASSLVPSGQGGSNEQFFGPGTRLTVL.

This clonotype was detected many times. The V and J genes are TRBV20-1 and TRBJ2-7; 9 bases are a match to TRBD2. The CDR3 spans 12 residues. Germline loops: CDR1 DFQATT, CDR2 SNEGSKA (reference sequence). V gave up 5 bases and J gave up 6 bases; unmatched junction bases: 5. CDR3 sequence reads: CSASGLAGEQYF. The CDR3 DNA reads TGCAGTGCTTCGGGACTAGCCGGCGAGCAGTACTTC.

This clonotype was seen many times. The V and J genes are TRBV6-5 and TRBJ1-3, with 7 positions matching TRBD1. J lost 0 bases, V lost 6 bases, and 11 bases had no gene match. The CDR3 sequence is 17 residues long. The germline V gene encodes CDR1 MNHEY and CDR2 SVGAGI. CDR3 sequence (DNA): TGTGCCAGCAGAAGACTGGGACAGCTCCACTCTGGAAACACCATATATTTT. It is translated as CASRRLGQLHSGNTIYF.

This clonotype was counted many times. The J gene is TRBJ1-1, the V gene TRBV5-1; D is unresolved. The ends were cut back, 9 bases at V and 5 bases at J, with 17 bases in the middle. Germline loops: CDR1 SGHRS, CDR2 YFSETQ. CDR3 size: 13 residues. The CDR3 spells CATQYNLGTEAFF. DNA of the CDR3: TGCGCCACCCAATACAACCTGGGGACTGAAGCTTTCTTT. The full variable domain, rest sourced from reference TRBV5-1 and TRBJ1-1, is KAGVTQTPRYLIKTRGQQVTLSCSPISGHRSVSWYQQTPGQGLQFLFEYFSETQRNKGNFPGRFSGRQFSNSRSEMNVSTLELGDSALYLCATQYNLGTEAFFGQGTRLTVV.

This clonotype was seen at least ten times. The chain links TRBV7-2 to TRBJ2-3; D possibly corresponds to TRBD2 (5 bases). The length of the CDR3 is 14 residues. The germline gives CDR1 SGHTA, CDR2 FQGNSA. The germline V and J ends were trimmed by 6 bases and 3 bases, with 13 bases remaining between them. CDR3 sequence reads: CASSYGLSTDTQYF. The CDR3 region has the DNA TGTGCCAGCAGTTACGGACTTTCTACAGATACGCAGTATTTT. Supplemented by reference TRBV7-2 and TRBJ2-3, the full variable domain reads GAGVSQSPSNKVTEKGKDVELRCDPISGHTALYWYRQSLGQGLEFLIYFQGNSAPDKSGLPSDRFSAERTGGSVSTLTIQRTQQEDSAVYLCASSYGLSTDTQYFGPGTRLTVL.

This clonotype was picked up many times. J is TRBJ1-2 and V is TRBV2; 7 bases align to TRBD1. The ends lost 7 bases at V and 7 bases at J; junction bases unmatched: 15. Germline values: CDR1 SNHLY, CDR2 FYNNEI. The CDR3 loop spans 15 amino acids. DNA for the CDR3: TGTGCCAGCACAATAACGACAGGGTCGGTCGGTGGCTACACCTTC. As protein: CASTITTGSVGGYTF.

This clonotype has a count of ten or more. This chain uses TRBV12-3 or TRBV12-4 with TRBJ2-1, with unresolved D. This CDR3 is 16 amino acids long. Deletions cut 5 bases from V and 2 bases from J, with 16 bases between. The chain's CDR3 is CASSHNPPVTYNEQFF. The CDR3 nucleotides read TGTGCCAGCAGTCACAATCCCCCGGTGACCTACAATGAGCAGTTCTTC.

As DNA, the CDR3 is TGTGCCAGCTCACCCTCCGGGACTCAAAATGGGGGTACGCAGTATTTT. The encoded protein is CASSPSGTQNGGTQYF. The V gene is TRBV18, the J gene TRBJ2-3; maybe TRBD2 (6 bases). With 3 bases removed from V and 8 bases from J, the gap between germline ends came to 21 bases. This CDR3 contains 16 residues. Per the germline V gene, CDR1 is KGHSH and CDR2 is LQKENI.

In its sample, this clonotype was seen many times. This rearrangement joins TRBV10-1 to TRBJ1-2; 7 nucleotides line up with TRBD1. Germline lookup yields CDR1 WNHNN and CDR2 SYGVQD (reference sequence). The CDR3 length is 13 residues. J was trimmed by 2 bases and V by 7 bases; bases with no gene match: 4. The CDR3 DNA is TGCGCCAGCAACCCGACAGGGAACTATGGCTACACCTTC. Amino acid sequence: CASNPTGNYGYTF.

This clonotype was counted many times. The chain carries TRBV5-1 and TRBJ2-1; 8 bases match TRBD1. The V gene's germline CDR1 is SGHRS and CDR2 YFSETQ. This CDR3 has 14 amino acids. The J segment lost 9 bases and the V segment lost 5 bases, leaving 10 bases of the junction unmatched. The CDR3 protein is CASRNPGQGIEQFF. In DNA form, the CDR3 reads TGCGCCAGCAGAAACCCCGGACAGGGTATTGAGCAGTTCTTC.

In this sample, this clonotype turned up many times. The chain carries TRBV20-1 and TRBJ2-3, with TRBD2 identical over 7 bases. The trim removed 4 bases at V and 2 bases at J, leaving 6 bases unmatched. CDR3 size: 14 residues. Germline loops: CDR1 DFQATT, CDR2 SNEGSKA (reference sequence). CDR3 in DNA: TGCAGTGCTATTAAAGCGGGGAACACAGATACGCAGTATTTT. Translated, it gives CSAIKAGNTDTQYF.